A selection of T cell receptor beta chains follows, all from one sample in a study of cytomegalovirus exposure and HLA in healthy donors. Sequenced by immunoSEQ multiplex PCR; TCRdb stores in-frame clones only, minus some. This table has about 180,000 clones, around 80% appearing once. The sequencing input was PBMCs. Every receptor here comes from a girl aged 10 to 17 in good health and CMV-seropositive. Both conserved end residues are part of each CDR3. The D gene is left open where the match is weak. The size field is filled for only some rows; it gives once, few, many or a size class.

D,size,J,V,CDR3,DNA
TRBD2,-,TRBJ2-3,TRBV30,CAWRPGLAGGADTQYF,TGTGCCTGGAGACCGGGACTAGCGGGAGGGGCAGATACGCAGTATTTT
TRBD2,-,TRBJ2-7,TRBV10-2,CASKVRAGDYEQYF,TGCGCCAGCAAAGTTCGGGCGGGAGACTACGAGCAGTACTTC
-,-,TRBJ2-7,TRBV7-8,CASSLILAGSYEQYF,TGTGCCAGCAGCTTAATCCTAGCTGGGTCCTACGAGCAGTACTTC
TRBD1,few,TRBJ2-7,TRBV6-5,CASSRADRGFYEQYF,TGTGCCAGCAGCCGTGCGGACAGGGGATTCTACGAGCAGTACTTC
-,-,TRBJ1-5,TRBV9,CASSARASSNQPQHF,TGTGCCAGCAGCGCCCGTGCCAGTAGCAATCAGCCCCAGCATTTT
-,-,TRBJ1-1,TRBV7-8,CASSYNGGSTEAFF,TGTGCCAGCAGCTACAATGGGGGCTCTACTGAAGCTTTCTTT
TRBD2,-,TRBJ2-1,TRBV30,CAWRGRTSGSGFF,TGTGCCTGGCGAGGTAGGACTAGCGGGAGTGGGTTCTTC
-,-,TRBJ1-5,TRBV7-2,CASSPTPGRRNQPQHF,TGTGCCAGCAGCCCTACTCCGGGGAGGCGCAATCAGCCCCAGCATTTT
-,-,TRBJ2-7,TRBV10-2,CASRASGASSYEQYF,TGCGCCAGCAGGGCATCAGGGGCGAGCTCCTACGAGCAGTACTTC
-,-,TRBJ2-3,TRBV7-9,CASSSADTQYF,TGTGCCAGCAGCTCCGCAGATACGCAGTATTTT
TRBD2,-,TRBJ2-7,TRBV5-8,CASRKLAGLFEQYF,TGTGCCAGCAGGAAACTAGCGGGGCTATTCGAGCAGTACTTC
-,few,TRBJ2-1,TRBV13,CASSLGLSGSGNEQFF,TGTGCCAGCAGCTTAGGCCTTAGTGGTTCGGGCAATGAGCAGTTCTTC
-,once,TRBJ2-7,TRBV28,CASSLGLYEQYF,TGTGCCAGCAGTTTGGGGCTCTACGAGCAGTACTTC
TRBD2,-,TRBJ2-1,TRBV30,CAWSFGTSGRNEQFF,TGTGCCTGGAGCTTCGGGACTAGCGGGAGGAATGAGCAGTTCTTC
-,-,TRBJ2-4,TRBV6-5,CASSITRKDIQYF,TGTGCCAGCAGCATTACTAGGAAGGACATTCAGTACTTC
TRBD2,once,TRBJ2-1,TRBV25-1,CASSVLAGAQEQFF,TGTGCCAGCAGTGTCTTAGCGGGAGCACAAGAGCAGTTCTTC
TRBD2,-,TRBJ2-7,TRBV4-1,CASSQILAGLTIYEQYF,TGCGCCAGCAGCCAAATTTTAGCGGGATTAACCATCTACGAGCAGTACTTC
-,-,TRBJ2-2,TRBV19,CASSALTRNTGELFF,TGTGCCAGTAGTGCCTTAACACGGAACACCGGGGAGCTGTTTTTT
-,once,TRBJ2-1,TRBV6-1,CASSEATWLIADNEQFF,TGTGCCAGCAGTGAAGCGACTTGGTTGATAGCAGACAATGAGCAGTTCTTC
-,-,TRBJ1-1,TRBV28,CASRHRAVNTEAFF,TGTGCCAGCAGGCACAGGGCCGTGAACACTGAAGCTTTCTTT
-,-,TRBJ1-1,TRBV11-3,CASSQGLNTEAFF,TGTGCCAGCAGCCAGGGATTGAACACTGAAGCTTTCTTT
TRBD1,once,TRBJ2-3,TRBV9,CASSVGQGAGDTQYF,TGTGCCAGCAGCGTAGGGCAGGGGGCCGGAGATACGCAGTATTTT
-,-,TRBJ2-1,TRBV6-7,CASSYPNHQTRLWSSYNEQFF,TGTGCCAGCAGTTACCCGAACCATCAGACCCGACTGTGGAGCTCCTACAATGAGCAGTTCTTC
-,-,TRBJ2-7,TRBV5-1,CASSGGKVATTYEQYF,TGCGCCAGCAGCGGTGGGAAAGTAGCGACCACCTACGAGCAGTACTTC